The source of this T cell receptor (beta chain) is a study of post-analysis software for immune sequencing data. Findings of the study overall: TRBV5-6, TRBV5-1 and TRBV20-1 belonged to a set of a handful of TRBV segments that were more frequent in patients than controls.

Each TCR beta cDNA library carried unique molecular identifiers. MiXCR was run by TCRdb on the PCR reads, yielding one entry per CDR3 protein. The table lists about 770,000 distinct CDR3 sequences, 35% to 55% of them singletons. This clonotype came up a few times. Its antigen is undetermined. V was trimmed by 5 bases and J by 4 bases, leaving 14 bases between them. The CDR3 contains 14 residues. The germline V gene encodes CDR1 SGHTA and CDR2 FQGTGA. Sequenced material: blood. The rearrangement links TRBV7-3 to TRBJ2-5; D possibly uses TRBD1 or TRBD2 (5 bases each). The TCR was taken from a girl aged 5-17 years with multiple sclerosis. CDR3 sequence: CASSPTGQRETQYF. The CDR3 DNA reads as TGTGCCAGCAGCCCCACGGGGCAAAGAGAGACCCAGTACTTC.